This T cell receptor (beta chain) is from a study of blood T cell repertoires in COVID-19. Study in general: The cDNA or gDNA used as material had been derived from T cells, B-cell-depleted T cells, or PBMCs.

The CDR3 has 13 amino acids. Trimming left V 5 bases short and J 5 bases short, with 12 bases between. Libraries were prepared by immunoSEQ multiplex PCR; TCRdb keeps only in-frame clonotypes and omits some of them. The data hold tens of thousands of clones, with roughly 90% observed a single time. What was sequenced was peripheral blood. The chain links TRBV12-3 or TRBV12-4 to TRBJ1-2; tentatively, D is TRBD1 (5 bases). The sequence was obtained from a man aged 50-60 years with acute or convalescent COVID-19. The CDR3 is CASSKTASYGYTF. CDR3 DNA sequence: TGTGCCAGCAGTAAGACAGCGTCTTATGGCTACACCTTC.